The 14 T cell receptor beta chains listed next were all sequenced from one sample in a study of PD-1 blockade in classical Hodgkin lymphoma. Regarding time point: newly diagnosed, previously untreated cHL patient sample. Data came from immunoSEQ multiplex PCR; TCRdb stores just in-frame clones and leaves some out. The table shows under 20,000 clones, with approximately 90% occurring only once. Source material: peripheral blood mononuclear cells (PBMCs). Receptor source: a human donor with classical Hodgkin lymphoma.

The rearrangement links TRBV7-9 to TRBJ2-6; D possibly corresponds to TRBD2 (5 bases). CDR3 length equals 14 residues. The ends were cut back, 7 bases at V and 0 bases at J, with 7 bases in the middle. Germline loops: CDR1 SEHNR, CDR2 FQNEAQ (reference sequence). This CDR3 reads CASIRGSGANVLTF. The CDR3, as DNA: TGTGCCAGCATTCGGGGCTCTGGGGCCAACGTCCTGACTTTC.

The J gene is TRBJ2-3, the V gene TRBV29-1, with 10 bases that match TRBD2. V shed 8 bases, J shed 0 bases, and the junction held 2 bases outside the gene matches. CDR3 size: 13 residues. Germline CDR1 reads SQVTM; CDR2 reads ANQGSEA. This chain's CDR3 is CSLTSGSTDTQYF. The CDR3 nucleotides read TGCAGCCTGACTAGCGGGAGCACAGATACGCAGTATTTT.

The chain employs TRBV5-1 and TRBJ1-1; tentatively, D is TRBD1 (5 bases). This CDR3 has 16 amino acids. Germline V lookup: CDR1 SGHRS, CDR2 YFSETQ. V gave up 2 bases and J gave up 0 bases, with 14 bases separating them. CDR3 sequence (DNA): TGCGCCAGCAGCTTACAACCGGGACTTCTGAACACTGAAGCTTTCTTT. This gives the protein CASSLQPGLLNTEAFF.

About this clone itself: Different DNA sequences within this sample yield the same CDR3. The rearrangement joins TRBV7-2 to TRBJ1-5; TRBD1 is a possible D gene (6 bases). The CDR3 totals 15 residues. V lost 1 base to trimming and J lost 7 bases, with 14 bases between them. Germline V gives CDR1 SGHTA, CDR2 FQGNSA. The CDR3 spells CASSLGGRDNQPQHF. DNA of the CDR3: TGTGCCAGCAGCTTAGGAGGCCGGGACAACCAGCCCCAGCATTTT.

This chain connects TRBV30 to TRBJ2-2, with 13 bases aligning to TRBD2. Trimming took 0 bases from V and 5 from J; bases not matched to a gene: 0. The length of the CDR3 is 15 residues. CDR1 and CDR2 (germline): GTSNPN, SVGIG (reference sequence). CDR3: CAWSVLAGGTGELFF. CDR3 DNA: TGTGCCTGGAGTGTACTAGCGGGGGGGACCGGGGAGCTGTTTTTT.

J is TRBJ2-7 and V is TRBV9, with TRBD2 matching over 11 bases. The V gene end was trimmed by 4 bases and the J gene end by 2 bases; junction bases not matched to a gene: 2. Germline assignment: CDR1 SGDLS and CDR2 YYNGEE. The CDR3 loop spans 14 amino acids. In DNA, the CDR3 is TGTGCCAGCAGCTCGGGACTAGCGGCCTACGAGCAGTACTTC. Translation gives CASSSGLAAYEQYF.

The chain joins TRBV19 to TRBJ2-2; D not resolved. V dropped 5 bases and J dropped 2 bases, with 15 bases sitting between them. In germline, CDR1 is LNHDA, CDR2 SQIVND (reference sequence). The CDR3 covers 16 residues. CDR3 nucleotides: TGTGCCAGTAGTCTGAGACTGGTAGGAAACACCGGGGAGCTGTTTTTT. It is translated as CASSLRLVGNTGELFF. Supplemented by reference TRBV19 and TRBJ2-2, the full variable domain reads DGGITQSPKYLFRKEGQNVTLSCEQNLNHDAMYWYRQDPGQGLRLIYYSQIVNDFQKGDIAEGYSVSREKKESFPLTVTSAQKNPTAFYLCASSLRLVGNTGELFFGEGSRLTVL.

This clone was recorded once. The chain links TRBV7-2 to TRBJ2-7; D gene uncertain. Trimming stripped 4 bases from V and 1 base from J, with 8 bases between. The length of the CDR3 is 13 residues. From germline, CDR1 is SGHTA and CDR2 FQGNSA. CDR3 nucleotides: TGTGCCAGCAGCTACGGCGGATCCTACGAGCAGTACTTC. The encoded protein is CASSYGGSYEQYF.

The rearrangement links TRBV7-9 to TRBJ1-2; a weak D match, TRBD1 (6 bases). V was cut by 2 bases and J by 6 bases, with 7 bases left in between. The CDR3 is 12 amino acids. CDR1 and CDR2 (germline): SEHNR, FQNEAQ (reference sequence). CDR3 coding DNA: TGTGCCAGCAGCTTAACAGGGCATGGCTACACCTTC. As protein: CASSLTGHGYTF.

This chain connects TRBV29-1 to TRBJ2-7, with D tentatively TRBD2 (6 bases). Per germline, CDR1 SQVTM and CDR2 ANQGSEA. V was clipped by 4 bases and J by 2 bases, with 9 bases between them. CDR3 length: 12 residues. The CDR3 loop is CSVVEGTYEQYF. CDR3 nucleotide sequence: TGCAGCGTTGTGGAGGGAACCTACGAGCAGTACTTC.

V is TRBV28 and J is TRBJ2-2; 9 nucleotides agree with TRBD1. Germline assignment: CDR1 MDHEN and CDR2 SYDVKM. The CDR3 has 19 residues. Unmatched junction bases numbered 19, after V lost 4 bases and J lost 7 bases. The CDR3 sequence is CASSYSTLQGARVDGELFF. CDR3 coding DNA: TGTGCCAGCAGTTATTCTACTCTACAGGGGGCGCGGGTGGACGGGGAGCTGTTTTTT.

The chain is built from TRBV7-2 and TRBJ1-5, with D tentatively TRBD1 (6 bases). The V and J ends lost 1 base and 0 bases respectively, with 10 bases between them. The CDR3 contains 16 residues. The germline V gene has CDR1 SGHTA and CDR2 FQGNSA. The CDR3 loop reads CASSLVGGISNQPQHF. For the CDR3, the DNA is TGTGCCAGCAGCTTAGTAGGGGGAATTAGCAATCAGCCCCAGCATTTT.

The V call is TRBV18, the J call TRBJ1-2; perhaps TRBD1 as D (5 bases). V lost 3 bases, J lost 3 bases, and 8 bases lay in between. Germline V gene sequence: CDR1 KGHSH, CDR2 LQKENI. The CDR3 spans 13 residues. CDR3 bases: TGTGCCAGCTCACCGAGGGGAGACTATGGCTACACCTTC. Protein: CASSPRGDYGYTF.

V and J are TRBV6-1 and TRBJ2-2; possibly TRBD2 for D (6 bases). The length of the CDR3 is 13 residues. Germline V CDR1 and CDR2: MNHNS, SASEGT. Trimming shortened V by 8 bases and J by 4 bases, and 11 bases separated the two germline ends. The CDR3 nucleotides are TGTGCCAGCGGGTCGGGAGTCACCGGGGAGCTGTTTTTT. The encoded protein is CASGSGVTGELFF.